The following is a TCR beta chain sequence with its context. TCRdb recomputed calls from the 5' RACE reads with MiXCR, one row per CDR3 protein. The profile shows around 320,000 distinct CDR3 sequences, roughly a fifth of them singletons. This sample was taken from a study of T-cell memory formation after mild COVID-19. Study details: Clusters of TCRs were largely donor specific.

CDR1 MNHEY and CDR2 SVGAGI come from the germline V gene. The V end lost 2 bases, the J end lost 3 bases, and 16 bases lay between the germline ends. The CDR3 runs to 16 residues. The V gene is TRBV6-5, the J gene TRBJ1-1; perhaps TRBD1 as D (6 bases). The TCR sequence derives from a man aged 18 to 30 who had mild COVID-19 (a few samples of this study predate the infection). Cell type and time point are not known. The material sequenced was PBMCs or a T cell subset sorted from them (not recorded which). CDR3 residues: CASSYGGGVLDTEAFF. The CDR3 DNA reads TGTGCCAGCAGTTACGGGGGGGGCGTGTTGGACACTGAAGCTTTCTTT.